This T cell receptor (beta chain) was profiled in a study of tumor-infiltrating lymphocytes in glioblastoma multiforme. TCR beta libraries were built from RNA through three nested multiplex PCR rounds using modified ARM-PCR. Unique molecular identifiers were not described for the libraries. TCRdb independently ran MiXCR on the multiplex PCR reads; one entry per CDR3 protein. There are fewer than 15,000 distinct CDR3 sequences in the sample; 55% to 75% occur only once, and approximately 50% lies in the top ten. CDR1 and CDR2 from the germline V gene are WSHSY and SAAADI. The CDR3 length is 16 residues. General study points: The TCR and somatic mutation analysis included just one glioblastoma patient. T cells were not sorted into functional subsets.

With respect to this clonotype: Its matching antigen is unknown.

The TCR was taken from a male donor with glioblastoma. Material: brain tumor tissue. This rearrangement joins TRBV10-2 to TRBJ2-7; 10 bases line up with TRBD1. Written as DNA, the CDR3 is TGCGAAAGCAGTGTCGAGACAGGGGGCTGGTCCTACGAGCAGTACTTC. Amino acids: CESSVETGGWSYEQYF.